The clone carrying this T cell receptor beta chain has just a few counts. The target antigen is unknown. The study profiled TCR beta VDJ and CDR3 using genomic DNA as template. TCRdb independently ran MiXCR on the reads; one entry per CDR3 protein. The sample consists of about 160,000 distinct CDR3 sequences, 45% to 50% of them appearing once. This sample was included in a study of CD8+CD57+ T cells in acquired aplastic anemia. Study-level information: Sorted CD4+ and CD8+ cell DNA averaged about 3 ug.

It was patients with CD8+CD57+ cell expansion by flow cytometry who were chosen for sequencing. Study findings and constraints: Simpson's diversity of CD8+ cells was not significantly different in patients compared with controls. Patients and controls shared 25 to 35 CD8+ CDR3 sequences, highly expressed in patients.

Germline loops: CDR1 DFQATT, CDR2 SNEGSKA (reference sequence). This CDR3 has 15 amino acids. Trimming took off 0 bases at V and 5 bases at J, with 14 bases between the two ends. The specimen sequenced was sorted CD4+, CD8+, or CD8+CD57+ T cells (not recorded which) from PBMCs. The chain combines TRBV20-1 with TRBJ2-1, with D maybe TRBD1 (5 bases). This clonotype originated in a human donor with aplastic anemia. CDR3 sequence (DNA): TGCAGTGCTAGAGATGTCCAGGGTGGCCACAATGAGCAGTTCTTC. Its protein product is CSARDVQGGHNEQFF.